This T cell receptor (beta chain) derives from a study of CD8+ T cells in alopecia areata. Study summary: Tofacitinib exposure lasted 6 to 18 months, followed by 6 months off drug. Whole-study results and caveats: Lesional scalp, especially alopecia totalis/universalis, showed higher clonality than normal scalp.

Germline V gene data show CDR1 as SNHLY and CDR2 as FYNNEI. The CDR3 runs to 16 residues. V dropped 3 bases and J dropped 4; count of bases not matched to a gene: 8. About this clone itself: As yet, its antigen is unknown.

Following RNA extraction, reverse transcription yielded cDNA that acted as the sequencing template. Assay used: immunoSEQ multiplex PCR; TCRdb lists only in-frame clones, some missing. The repertoire has over 50,000 clones, about 44% of them found once; the top ten carry roughly 15%. This specimen consisted of CD8+ T cells sorted from blood, obtained at week 0. The TCR was taken from a human donor with alopecia areata. The rearrangement uses TRBV2 and TRBJ2-7; 11 bases are a match to TRBD1. This CDR3 reads CASSDHRDRGVYEQYF. DNA for the CDR3: TGTGCCAGCAGTGATCACCGGGACAGGGGGGTATACGAGCAGTACTTC.